These 29 T cell receptor beta chains were all obtained from the same sample, sequenced in a study of CD8 T cells in Susac syndrome. Random hexamers were used to reverse transcribe roughly 0.5 to 1 ug of RNA. MiXCR, applied by TCRdb to the immunoSEQ multiplex PCR reads, yields one record per CDR3 protein. Among about 210,000 distinct CDR3 sequences listed, 95% were seen once. Sequenced sample: CD4+ T cells from PBMCs. These receptors all come from a human donor with multiple sclerosis.

In DNA, the CDR3 is TGTGCCAGCAGTTTGATACAGGGAAGGGCCGGGGAGCTGTTTTTT. Translated, it gives CASSLIQGRAGELFF. The chain recombines TRBV28 with TRBJ2-2; D may be TRBD1 (6 bases). This CDR3 region has 15 residues. Germline CDR1 and CDR2: MDHEN and SYDVKM. Trimming removed 3 bases at V and 6 bases at J, with 14 bases between.

The chain is built from TRBV4-1 and TRBJ1-1; D perhaps matches TRBD1 (6 bases). V was clipped by 0 bases and J by 3 bases, with 14 bases between them. The CDR3 totals 16 residues. CDR1 is MGHRA, CDR2 YSYEKL, per germline. The CDR3 reads CASSQDRGARDTEAFF. CDR3 nucleotide sequence: TGCGCCAGCAGCCAAGATCGGGGGGCGCGGGACACTGAAGCTTTCTTT.

The V call is TRBV29-1, the J call TRBJ2-7; D is unclear. The V and J ends lost 6 bases and 0 bases respectively, with 9 bases between them. Germline assignment: CDR1 SQVTM and CDR2 ANQGSEA. The CDR3 totals 12 residues. The CDR3 bases are TGCAGCGTCATGAACTACTCCTACGAGCAGTACTTC. Translated: CSVMNYSYEQYF.

A word on this clonotype: One end of the junction fails to match germline, which may point to a read error. This sequence joins TRBV20-1 and TRBJ2-6; D not resolved. CDR3 length: 15 residues. The germline V gene encodes CDR1 DFQATT and CDR2 SNEGSKA (reference sequence). The CDR3 protein is CSARVTVSGANVLTF. The CDR3 bases are TGCAGTGCCAGAGTCACAGTCTCTGGGGCCAACGTCCTGACTTTC.

This clonotype appeared once. This CDR3 is CASSLLLSAGEQYF. Written as DNA, the CDR3 is TGTGCCAGCAGCTTATTATTGTCCGCCGGCGAGCAGTACTTC. This rearrangement joins TRBV7-9 to TRBJ2-7; no clear D. CDR3 length: 14 amino acids. Trimming pared 2 bases from V and 6 bases from J, leaving 14 bases between. Germline CDR1 reads SEHNR; CDR2 reads FQNEAQ (reference sequence).

The count of this clonotype is one. The V call is TRBV7-9, the J call TRBJ2-5; TRBD1 aligns across 9 bases. CDR3 length: 16 amino acids. Trimming removed 4 bases from V and 5 bases from J; junction bases left unmatched: 11. CDR1 is SEHNR, CDR2 FQNEAQ, per germline (reference sequence). The CDR3 protein is CASSSNRGLLVETQYF. CDR3 nucleotides: TGTGCCAGCAGCTCGAACAGGGGGCTATTGGTTGAGACCCAGTACTTC.

The genes are TRBV6-5 and TRBJ1-1; 8 nucleotides match TRBD1. The CDR3 runs to 14 residues. CDR1 is MNHEY and CDR2 is SVGAGI in the germline V gene. V lost 4 bases, J lost 4 bases, and 5 bases stayed unmatched. This chain's CDR3 is CASSSRTGSTEAFF. CDR3 coding DNA: TGTGCCAGCAGTTCCCGGACAGGGAGCACTGAAGCTTTCTTT.

This chain links TRBV29-1 with TRBJ2-1; D gene ambiguous. The V end was cut by 5 bases, the J end by 6 bases, with 14 bases between. Per germline, CDR1 SQVTM and CDR2 ANQGSEA. The CDR3 consists of 13 residues. As DNA, the CDR3 is TGCAGCGTTTCGCCAGGATCAGGCAATGAGCAGTTCTTC. Translating gives CSVSPGSGNEQFF.

The chain joins TRBV30 to TRBJ2-2; no firm D call. V was pared by 1 base and J by 0 bases, with 3 bases between. Germline CDR1 reads GTSNPN; CDR2 reads SVGIG (reference sequence). This CDR3 has 13 residues. The CDR3 here is CAWSASNTGELFF. For the CDR3, the DNA is TGTGCCTGGAGTGCCTCGAACACCGGGGAGCTGTTTTTT.

The chain recombines TRBV7-8 with TRBJ1-2; the D gene is possibly TRBD1 (5 bases). The CDR3 has 16 amino acids. V lost 0 bases and J 2 bases, leaving 13 bases between the germline ends. Germline V lookup: CDR1 SGHVS, CDR2 FQNEAQ. This chain's CDR3 is CASSLAPAGRNYGYTF. CDR3 bases: TGTGCCAGCAGCTTAGCGCCTGCAGGGAGGAACTATGGCTACACCTTC.

This chain joins TRBV5-4 and TRBJ2-6, with unresolved D. Germline loops: CDR1 SGHNT, CDR2 YYREEE (reference sequence). Trimming took off 0 bases at V and 4 bases at J, with 8 bases between the two ends. The CDR3 spans 15 residues. The CDR3 DNA follows: TGTGCCAGCAGCTTGGCTACAACCGGGGCCAACGTCCTGACTTTC. Encoded protein: CASSLATTGANVLTF.

This sequence joins TRBV14 and TRBJ1-1; D ambiguous. This CDR3 is built from 16 residues. Trimming pared 0 bases from V and 0 bases from J, leaving 11 bases between. Germline V gives CDR1 SGHDN, CDR2 FVKESK. DNA of the CDR3: TGTGCCAGCAGCCAAGACCTCGGACGGTTGAACACTGAAGCTTTCTTT. Translation: CASSQDLGRLNTEAFF.

This clonotype was detected only once. The rearrangement uses TRBV29-1 and TRBJ2-5; TRBD1 matches at 9 bases. With V trimmed by 6 bases and J by 5 bases, 16 bases remained unmatched. This CDR3 has 16 residues. In germline, CDR1 is SQVTM, CDR2 ANQGSEA. The CDR3 bases are TGCAGCGTCAAAAAAGCCGGACAGGGGCCATGGGAGACCCAGTACTTC. Amino acid sequence: CSVKKAGQGPWETQYF.

V is TRBV28 and J is TRBJ1-2; perhaps TRBD1 as D (5 bases). Germline CDR1 and CDR2: MDHEN and SYDVKM. V was pared by 5 bases and J by 4 bases, with 20 bases between. The CDR3 length is 16 residues. CDR3 amino acids: CASSPLPGTAGYGYTF. As DNA, the CDR3 is TGTGCCAGCAGTCCCTTACCCGGGACTGCTGGCTATGGCTACACCTTC.

V usage is TRBV19 and J usage is TRBJ2-7; no firm D call. Germline values: CDR1 LNHDA, CDR2 SQIVND (reference sequence). The CDR3 totals 12 residues. Trimming pared 5 bases from V and 6 bases from J, leaving 11 bases between. The CDR3 loop reads CASSAVLGEQYF. The CDR3 nucleotides read TGTGCCAGTAGTGCGGTTCTAGGCGAGCAGTACTTC.

This clonotype was seen just once. The V call is TRBV27, the J call TRBJ1-5; 9 bases fit TRBD1. In germline, CDR1 is MNHEY, CDR2 SMNVEV (reference sequence). V gave up 5 bases and J gave up 0 bases; unmatched junction bases: 2. The CDR3 has 15 amino acids. CDR3 DNA: TGTGCCAGCAGTGTGGGACAGGGTAGCAATCAGCCCCAGCATTTT. Its translation: CASSVGQGSNQPQHF.

The chain joins TRBV12-3 or TRBV12-4 to TRBJ1-2, with a possible D match to TRBD1 (6 bases). CDR3 length: 14 amino acids. The germline V and J ends were trimmed by 0 bases and 7 bases, with 12 bases remaining between them. The CDR3 DNA sequence: TGTGCCAGCAGTTTAGCGGCAGGGGTTGGTGGCTACACCTTC. Translating it yields CASSLAAGVGGYTF.

The chain joins TRBV2 to TRBJ2-3, with 10 nucleotides matching TRBD2. The V segment lost 4 bases and the J segment 6 bases; nucleotides outside the gene matches: 4. The CDR3 loop spans 14 amino acids. The germline V gene has CDR1 SNHLY and CDR2 FYNNEI. As DNA, the CDR3 is TGTGCCAGCAGTGGGACTAGCGGCTATGATACGCAGTATTTT. Translating it yields CASSGTSGYDTQYF.

J is TRBJ2-5 and V is TRBV18; possibly TRBD2 for D (5 bases). This CDR3 has 15 amino acids. CDR1 is KGHSH and CDR2 is LQKENI in the germline V gene. Trimming stripped 5 bases from V and 0 bases from J, with 13 bases between. The CDR3 sequence: CASSTEAGHQETQYF. CDR3 bases: TGTGCCAGCTCAACGGAGGCGGGTCACCAAGAGACCCAGTACTTC.

This clonotype has only one observation. This rearrangement joins TRBV7-2 to TRBJ2-1, with 7 bases that match TRBD1. CDR1 SGHTA and CDR2 FQGNSA come from the germline V gene. The J segment lost 8 bases and the V segment lost 0 bases, leaving 4 bases of the junction unmatched. The CDR3 is made up of 14 amino acids. Here the CDR3 reads CASSLAGGIDEQFF. The CDR3 DNA reads as TGTGCCAGCAGCTTAGCAGGGGGCATCGATGAGCAGTTCTTC.

This rearrangement joins TRBV20-1 to TRBJ2-1; D uncertain. Germline values: CDR1 DFQATT, CDR2 SNEGSKA (reference sequence). V lost 0 bases, J lost 6 bases, and 18 bases lay in between. This CDR3 comprises 16 residues. In nucleotides, the CDR3 is TGCAGTGCTAGAGACGTGCGGCGATCACCATCCAATGAGCAGTTCTTC. It translates to CSARDVRRSPSNEQFF.

This rearrangement joins TRBV9 to TRBJ2-1; 9 bases line up with TRBD2. The V gene's germline CDR1 is SGDLS and CDR2 YYNGEE. V shed 0 bases, J shed 10 bases, and the junction held 8 bases outside the gene matches. There are 15 residues in the CDR3. CDR3 sequence: CASSVDWLAGLEQFF. The CDR3 DNA reads as TGTGCCAGCAGCGTAGATTGGCTAGCGGGACTCGAGCAGTTCTTC.

The chain carries TRBV3-1 and TRBJ2-4, with a tentative D call TRBD2 (6 bases). CDR3 length equals 16 residues. Trimming removed 2 bases from V and 9 bases from J, with 20 bases in between. CDR1 and CDR2 (germline): LGHDT, YNNKEL (reference sequence). The CDR3 spells CASSQWRRDSRSIQYF. The CDR3 bases are TGTGCCAGCAGCCAATGGCGCCGGGACTCCCGTAGCATTCAGTACTTC. Looking up the rest from reference TRBV3-1 and TRBJ2-4 gives the full variable domain: DTAVSQTPKYLVTQMGNDKSIKCEQNLGHDTMYWYKQDSKKFLKIMFSYNNKELIINETVPNRFSPKSPDKAHLNLHINSLELGDSAVYFCASSQWRRDSRSIQYFGAGTRLSVL.

The chain employs TRBV29-1 and TRBJ2-2; D ambiguous. CDR1 and CDR2 (germline): SQVTM, ANQGSEA. This CDR3 is built from 12 residues. The ends were cut back, 5 bases at V and 3 bases at J, with 7 bases in the middle. The CDR3 spells CSVISYTGELFF. In nucleotides, the CDR3 is TGCAGCGTTATTAGCTACACCGGGGAGCTGTTTTTT.

The chain combines TRBV10-3 with TRBJ2-7; D gene unclear. The CDR3 totals 14 residues. The germline V gene has CDR1 ENHRY and CDR2 SYGVKD. V lost 2 bases and J 6 bases, leaving 14 bases between the germline ends. The CDR3 DNA reads as TGTGCCATCAGTGAGCGAGGTTACCTTGGCGAGCAGTACTTC. Its translation is CAISERGYLGEQYF.

The genes are TRBV3-1 and TRBJ1-4; D is uncertain. The CDR3 runs 15 residues. In germline, CDR1 is LGHDT, CDR2 YNNKEL (reference sequence). The V end was cut by 4 bases, the J end by 7 bases, with 16 bases between. Here the CDR3 reads CASSPRGGISEKLFF. The DNA for the CDR3 is TGTGCCAGCAGCCCCCGTGGAGGAATTAGTGAAAAACTGTTTTTT.

This rearrangement joins TRBV7-9 to TRBJ2-5; 7 nucleotides align to TRBD1. The length of the CDR3 is 16 residues. The V and J ends lost 4 bases and 14 bases, in that order; junction bases with no gene match: 22. Germline values: CDR1 SEHNR, CDR2 FQNEAQ (reference sequence). This CDR3 reads CASSSPVGGYTGQLYF. Here the CDR3 DNA reads TGTGCCAGCAGCTCCCCGGTTGGGGGTTATACGGGACAGCTTTACTTC.

The V and J genes are TRBV2 and TRBJ1-1, with D unresolved. Looked up from germline, CDR1 is SNHLY and CDR2 is FYNNEI. CDR3 length: 13 residues. Trimming left V 2 bases short and J 3 bases short, with 7 bases between. This CDR3 is CASSEQADTEAFF. CDR3 bases: TGTGCCAGCAGTGAACAGGCGGACACTGAAGCTTTCTTT.

The rearrangement joins TRBV27 to TRBJ2-3, with D hard to call. In germline, CDR1 is MNHEY, CDR2 SMNVEV (reference sequence). The CDR3 contains 14 residues. Between the trimmed V and J ends, which lost 1 base and 6 bases, there was a span of 11 bases. The CDR3 DNA reads TGTGCCAGCAGTTTATTACCGCCGTCTGATACGCAGTATTTT. This sequence encodes CASSLLPPSDTQYF.